The 27 T cell receptor beta chains below come from one sample, sequenced in a study of T cell changes during pregnancy in multiple sclerosis. TCRdb's table, derived via immunoSEQ multiplex PCR, lists solely in-frame clones and lacks some. This sample carries approximately 30,000 clones, roughly 90% of them seen once, and the ten largest clones take roughly 9%. Material: CD8+ T cells from peripheral blood mononuclear cells, obtained in the first trimester of pregnancy. The receptors come from a female donor with multiple sclerosis, enrolled in a pregnancy study.

The rearrangement joins TRBV19 to TRBJ2-3; TRBD2 might be the D (6 bases). This CDR3 has 16 residues. The V end lost 6 bases, the J end lost 4 bases, and 20 bases lay between the germline ends. Germline V lookup: CDR1 LNHDA, CDR2 SQIVND (reference sequence). The CDR3 loop is CASSEPPGTGSDTQYF. CDR3 DNA sequence: TGTGCCAGTAGCGAACCGCCCGGGACTGGATCAGATACGCAGTATTTT.

This clone has just a few counts. V and J are TRBV10-3 and TRBJ1-2; weak D call: TRBD1 (5 bases). The CDR3 has 12 amino acids. The V end lost 6 bases, the J end lost 6 bases, and 11 bases lay between the germline ends. Germline CDR1 reads ENHRY; CDR2 reads SYGVKD. In DNA, the CDR3 is TGTGCCATCAGCGGGACGGGAGATGGCTACACCTTC. Amino acid sequence: CAISGTGDGYTF.

The V call is TRBV7-3, the J call TRBJ2-1; D possibly corresponds to TRBD2 (6 bases). V was pared by 5 bases and J by 12 bases, with 17 bases between. Germline CDR1 and CDR2: SGHTA and FQGTGA. The CDR3 length is 13 residues. The CDR3 DNA is TGTGCCAGCAGCCCAGGAGGGGCATCGGGGCAGTTCTTC. This gives the protein CASSPGGASGQFF.

The chain employs TRBV4-2 and TRBJ2-1, with D possibly being TRBD2 (5 bases). Germline V lookup: CDR1 LGHNA, CDR2 YNFKEQ. V lost 2 bases, J lost 9 bases, and 14 bases lay in between. This CDR3 comprises 14 residues. CDR3 in DNA: TGTGCCAGCAGCCAAATACTAGGTCCGGGTGAGCAGTTCTTC. Amino acid sequence: CASSQILGPGEQFF.

CDR3 bases: TGTGCCAGCAGCACAGGGGCCGGGGGTTCCGAGCAGTACTTC. This gives the protein CASSTGAGGSEQYF. The chain couples TRBV7-9 to TRBJ2-7, with a weak D call TRBD1 (7 bases). This CDR3 has 14 amino acids. CDR1 and CDR2 from the germline V gene are SEHNR and FQNEAQ (reference sequence). Trimming shortened V by 5 bases and J by 6 bases, and 17 bases separated the two germline ends.

The rearrangement uses TRBV19 and TRBJ1-5; D is undetermined. There are 15 residues in the CDR3. Germline V gives CDR1 LNHDA, CDR2 SQIVND (reference sequence). V was pared by 5 bases and J by 6 bases, with 17 bases between. The CDR3 sequence: CASSPWADRSQPQHF. The CDR3 DNA reads TGTGCCAGTAGTCCCTGGGCAGATAGAAGTCAGCCCCAGCATTTT. Looking up the rest from reference TRBV19 and TRBJ1-5 gives the full variable domain: DGGITQSPKYLFRKEGQNVTLSCEQNLNHDAMYWYRQDPGQGLRLIYYSQIVNDFQKGDIAEGYSVSREKKESFPLTVTSAQKNPTAFYLCASSPWADRSQPQHFGDGTRLSIL.

This chain joins TRBV7-2 and TRBJ2-7; no definite D call. This CDR3 comprises 12 residues. V was cut by 3 bases and J by 4 bases, with 7 bases left in between. Germline CDR1 SGHTA, CDR2 FQGNSA. CDR3 protein: CASSFPLYEQYF. DNA for the CDR3: TGTGCCAGCAGCTTCCCACTTTACGAGCAGTACTTC.

This rearrangement joins TRBV10-3 to TRBJ1-6, with 7 bases fitting TRBD1. CDR1 ENHRY and CDR2 SYGVKD come from the germline V gene. CDR3 length: 17 residues. V lost 3 bases and J lost 7; bases outside the gene matches: 12. The CDR3 DNA sequence: TGTGCCATCAGTGAATATACCCGGAACAGGGGAAATTCACCCCTCCACTTT. The encoded protein is CAISEYTRNRGNSPLHF.

This clone was observed at least ten times. The chain employs TRBV15 and TRBJ2-7; TRBD2 matches 14 bases. Germline trimming cut 5 bases from V and 7 bases from J; bases unmatched to any gene: 7. The CDR3 extends over 15 amino acids. Germline V gives CDR1 LNHNV, CDR2 YYDKDF (reference sequence). The CDR3 region has the DNA TGTGCCACCAGCTTGACTAGCGGGGGGGCCGAAGAGCAGTACTTC. It translates to CATSLTSGGAEEQYF.

The V and J genes are TRBV5-8 and TRBJ2-5, with 7 bases lining up with TRBD1. The CDR3 runs to 13 residues. J gave up 0 bases and V 8 bases, and 4 bases lay outside the gene matches. The V gene's germline CDR1 is SGHTS and CDR2 YDEGEE. Here the CDR3 DNA reads TGTGCCAGTGGGACAGACGACCAAGAGACCCAGTACTTC. It encodes CASGTDDQETQYF. Variable domain in full (rest from reference TRBV5-8 and TRBJ2-5): EAGVTQSPTHLIKTRGQQATLRCSPISGHTSVYWYQQALGLGLQFLLWYDEGEERNRGNFPPRFSGRQFPNYSSELNVNALELEDSALYLCASGTDDQETQYFGPGTRLLVL.

This clone has only one observation. This chain connects TRBV15 to TRBJ2-2, with D perhaps TRBD2 (5 bases). Trimming took off 7 bases at V and 3 bases at J, with 12 bases between the two ends. From germline, CDR1 is LNHNV and CDR2 YYDKDF (reference sequence). The CDR3 covers 14 residues. The CDR3 spells CATTPAGYTGELFF. The DNA of the CDR3 is TGTGCCACCACGCCGGCGGGTTACACCGGGGAGCTGTTTTTT.

The chain uses TRBV5-6 and TRBJ2-1; the D gene is possibly TRBD1 (7 bases). Germline V gene data show CDR1 as SGHDT and CDR2 as YYEEEE. The CDR3 loop spans 14 amino acids. V was shortened by 4 bases and J by 9 bases, with 17 bases between the two germline ends. The DNA of the CDR3 is TGTGCCAGCAGCGAAGTGACAGGGCGGGGTGAGCAGTTCTTC. Encoded protein: CASSEVTGRGEQFF.

V gene TRBV9 combines with J gene TRBJ2-1; D is perhaps TRBD1 (6 bases). Germline assignment: CDR1 SGDLS and CDR2 YYNGEE. Trimming removed 0 bases at V and 0 bases at J, with 7 bases between. The CDR3 spans 15 residues. CDR3: CASSVVGASYNEQFF. CDR3 nucleotides: TGTGCCAGCAGCGTAGTGGGGGCCTCCTACAATGAGCAGTTCTTC.

This clone appeared once. Written as DNA, the CDR3 is TGTGCCAGCAGCCACCCGCAGGCTACGGACAGTACGGGCACTGAAGCTTTCTTT. Amino acids: CASSHPQATDSTGTEAFF. V is TRBV7-9 and J is TRBJ1-1; D possibly corresponds to TRBD1 (6 bases). CDR1 SEHNR and CDR2 FQNEAQ come from the germline V gene (reference sequence). The germline V and J ends were trimmed by 5 bases and 4 bases, with 26 bases remaining between them. CDR3 length equals 18 residues.

The genes are TRBV5-1 and TRBJ1-4; D is possibly TRBD1 (5 bases). The CDR3 extends over 16 amino acids. Trimming stripped 4 bases from V and 8 bases from J, with 21 bases between. Germline values: CDR1 SGHRS, CDR2 YFSETQ. CDR3: CASSPEGAGRREKLFF. CDR3 nucleotides: TGCGCCAGCAGCCCTGAAGGCGCAGGGCGTCGGGAAAAACTGTTTTTT.

The V and J genes are TRBV7-6 and TRBJ2-7, with TRBD1 identical over 11 bases. V shed 5 bases and J 3 bases; nucleotides not matched to a gene: 12. Germline CDR1 is SGHVS and CDR2 is FNYEAQ. The CDR3 has 17 residues. CDR3 nucleotides: TGTGCCAGCAGCACCGGTCGGGAGGGGACAGGGGGCTACGAGCAGTACTTC. This sequence encodes CASSTGREGTGGYEQYF.

The gene calls are TRBV11-2 and TRBJ2-7; 8 bases are a match to TRBD1. In germline, CDR1 is SGHAT, CDR2 FQNNGV. CDR3 length: 16 residues. The V segment lost 5 bases and the J segment 1 base; nucleotides outside the gene matches: 10. The CDR3 here is CASSPSQTGESYEQYF. In DNA, the CDR3 is TGTGCCAGCAGCCCATCACAGACAGGGGAGTCCTACGAGCAGTACTTC. The full variable domain, its missing parts supplied by reference TRBV11-2 and TRBJ2-7, is EAGVAQSPRYKIIEKRQSVAFWCNPISGHATLYWYQQILGQGPKLLIQFQNNGVVDDSQLPKDRFSAERLKGVDSTLKIQPAKLEDSAVYLCASSPSQTGESYEQYFGPGTRLTVT.

The V gene is TRBV4-1, the J gene TRBJ1-5; D not certain. The CDR3 has 15 residues. Trimming took off 0 bases at V and 3 bases at J, with 9 bases between the two ends. Germline V gene lookup returns CDR1 MGHRA and CDR2 YSYEKL. The CDR3 region has the DNA TGCGCCAGCAGCCAAGATCTTGGCCACAATCAGCCCCAGCATTTT. Translation: CASSQDLGHNQPQHF.

The V call is TRBV6-5, the J call TRBJ2-7; D perhaps matches TRBD1 (6 bases). Trimming stripped 0 bases from V and 3 bases from J, with 15 bases between. This CDR3 spans 16 amino acids. Germline V lookup: CDR1 MNHEY, CDR2 SVGAGI. This CDR3 is CASSYSTGSNYYEQYF. The CDR3, as DNA: TGTGCCAGCAGTTACTCAACAGGGTCCAACTACTACGAGCAGTACTTC.

The rearrangement uses TRBV6-5 and TRBJ2-7, with D unresolved. With 6 bases removed from V and 3 bases from J, the gap between germline ends came to 12 bases. The CDR3 is made up of 13 amino acids. The germline CDR1 and CDR2 sequences are MNHEY and SVGAGI. CDR3 sequence reads: CASSEPPDYEQYF. The DNA for the CDR3 is TGTGCCAGCAGCGAACCTCCAGACTACGAGCAGTACTTC.

This clone was seen a handful of times. The genes are TRBV7-6 and TRBJ1-2; TRBD1 matches 7 bases. Germline V gives CDR1 SGHVS, CDR2 FNYEAQ. This CDR3 contains 15 residues. Unmatched junction bases numbered 11, after V lost 2 bases and J lost 8 bases. The CDR3 DNA follows: TGTGCCAGCAGCTTATATATCGGGACAGACGGCGGCTACACCTTC. Residues: CASSLYIGTDGGYTF.

V and J are TRBV27 and TRBJ1-1, with 9 positions matching TRBD1. The CDR3 totals 15 residues. In germline, CDR1 is MNHEY, CDR2 SMNVEV (reference sequence). The ends lost 4 bases at V and 1 base at J; junction bases unmatched: 4. The CDR3 loop is CASSSRTGENTEAFF. CDR3 in DNA: TGTGCCAGCAGTTCTCGGACAGGGGAGAACACTGAAGCTTTCTTT.

This clone came up once. The rearrangement uses TRBV2 and TRBJ2-7, with TRBD2 matching 10 bases. CDR3 length equals 13 residues. CDR1 is SNHLY, CDR2 FYNNEI, per germline. J gave up 6 bases and V 5 bases, and 4 bases lay outside the gene matches. The CDR3 sequence is CASSSGRDGEQYF. The CDR3 DNA reads TGTGCCAGCAGTAGCGGGAGGGATGGCGAGCAGTACTTC.

The chain carries TRBV4-3 and TRBJ2-7, with 9 bases that match TRBD1. Trimming at V came to 4 bases and at J to 7 bases, leaving 8 bases not matched to a gene. CDR1 and CDR2 (germline): LGHNA, YSLEER. The CDR3 extends over 14 amino acids. CDR3 bases: TGCGCCAGCAGCCCCAAAACAGGGGGCGGTGAGCAGTACTTC. Protein product: CASSPKTGGGEQYF.

This rearrangement joins TRBV27 to TRBJ2-2; no clear D. The CDR3 is made up of 12 amino acids. The V gene's germline CDR1 is MNHEY and CDR2 SMNVEV (reference sequence). Trimming shortened V by 7 bases and J by 5 bases, and 8 bases separated the two germline ends. The CDR3 loop is CASKLPTGELFF. CDR3 nucleotides: TGTGCCAGCAAGCTTCCGACCGGGGAGCTGTTTTTT.

The V gene is TRBV16, the J gene TRBJ2-1; D is ambiguous. V lost 4 bases to trimming and J lost 5 bases, with 3 bases between them. Germline V gene data show CDR1 as KGHSY and CDR2 as FQNENV. The CDR3 has 11 amino acids. The CDR3 coding sequence is TGTGCCAGCAGCCTAAACAATGAGCAGTTCTTC. It specifies CASSLNNEQFF.

The CDR3, as DNA: TGTGCCAGCAGCTCTAACTACGAGCAGTACTTC. This gives the protein CASSSNYEQYF. The gene calls are TRBV5-6 and TRBJ2-7; D call uncertain. V was pared by 3 bases and J by 3 bases, with 4 bases between. The CDR3 contains 11 residues. The V gene's germline CDR1 is SGHDT and CDR2 YYEEEE.